This section outlines one TCR beta chain sequence together with its context. The antigen is unknown. Between the trimmed V and J ends, which lost 5 bases and 6 bases, there was a span of 12 bases. The CDR3 spans 13 residues. Germline V gives CDR1 KGHSH, CDR2 LQKENI. This sample's treatment: oral pan-JAK inhibitor, 5-10 mg twice daily. This entry comes from a study of CD8+ T cells in alopecia areata. Study-level information: Those treated were given oral tofacitinib at 5 to 10 mg twice daily. General study points: Researchers reported that TCR sharing among patients proved less clear than in mice, possibly HLA-linked.

Sequencing templates came from extracted RNA that was reverse transcribed into cDNA. Assay used: immunoSEQ multiplex PCR; TCRdb lists only in-frame clones, some missing. The table shows about 200,000 clones, with 30% to 40% occurring only once. The chain is built from TRBV18 and TRBJ2-3; no clear D gene. The specimen comprised CD4+ T cells sorted from blood, sampled between weeks 30 and 35, from a patient treated with tofacitinib. This clonotype was sampled from a human donor with alopecia areata. CDR3 sequence reads: CASSAIEADTQYF. The CDR3 nucleotides read TGTGCCAGCTCAGCGATAGAAGCGGATACGCAGTATTTT.